This TCR beta chain was sequenced for a study of blood T cell repertoires in COVID-19. In the study overall: The United States, Italy and Spain provided the acute and convalescent COVID-19 samples. In each case, the material was cDNA or gDNA derived from T cells, B-cell-depleted T cells, or PBMCs.

Original processing methods: Reference gene primer amplification yielded estimated nucleated cell counts. Produced via immunoSEQ multiplex PCR; TCRdb's table is partial and in-frame only. That table is the source of V, J and clone size, and D and trimming were worked out from the DNA. Of tens of thousands of clones listed, 65% to 90% are singletons. The CDR3 consists of 15 residues. The ends lost 2 bases at V and 0 bases at J; junction bases unmatched: 3. From germline, CDR1 is SGHVS and CDR2 FNYEAQ. In this sample, this clone turned up once. The receptor comes from a human donor in a cohort sampled during active COVID-19. V is TRBV7-6 and J is TRBJ2-7; 8 positions agree with TRBD2. What was sequenced was peripheral blood. As DNA, the CDR3 is TGTGCCAGCAGCTTAATTACTAGCGGCTCCTACGAGCAGTACTTC. Its protein is CASSLITSGSYEQYF.